This TCR delta chain is from a study of gamma-delta chains in newborns, infants, children. Study overall: Microbial exposure reportedly drives polyclonal innate γδ T cell expansion after birth.

Of note for this clone: At one boundary the junction diverges from the germline segment, which might be a read error.

TCRdb re-processed the reads using CATT. The sample contains under 3,500 delta-chain clones, 51% of which appear only once. Germline-derived CDR1 and CDR2 are GEAIGNYY and EKD. The CDR3 is 17 residues long. V and J are TRDV2 and TRDJ1; 9 nucleotides agree with TRDD3. This receptor was taken from a child who received the measles vaccine. The sequencing sample was made of blood. The CDR3 spells CARDTVGLGELTDKLIF. CDR3 DNA sequence: TGTGCCCGTGACACCGTCGGACTGGGGGAACTAACCGATAAACTCATCTTT.